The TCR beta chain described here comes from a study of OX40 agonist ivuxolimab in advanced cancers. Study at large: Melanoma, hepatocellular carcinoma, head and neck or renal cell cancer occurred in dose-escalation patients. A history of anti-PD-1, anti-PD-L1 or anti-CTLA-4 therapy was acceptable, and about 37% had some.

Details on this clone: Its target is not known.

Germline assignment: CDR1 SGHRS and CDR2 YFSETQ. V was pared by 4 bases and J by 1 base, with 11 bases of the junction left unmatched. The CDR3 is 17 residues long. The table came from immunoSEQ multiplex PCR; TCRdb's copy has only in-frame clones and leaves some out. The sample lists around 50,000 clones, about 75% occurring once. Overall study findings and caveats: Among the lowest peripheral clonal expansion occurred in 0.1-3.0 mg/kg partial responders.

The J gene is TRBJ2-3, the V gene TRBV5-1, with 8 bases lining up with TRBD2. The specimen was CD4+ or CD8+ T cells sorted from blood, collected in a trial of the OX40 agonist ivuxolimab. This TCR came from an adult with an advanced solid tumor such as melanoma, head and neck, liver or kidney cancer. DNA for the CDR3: TGCGCCAGCAGCGGGGAGGCGGGAGGAGAGGGCACAGATACGCAGTATTTT. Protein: CASSGEAGGEGTDTQYF.